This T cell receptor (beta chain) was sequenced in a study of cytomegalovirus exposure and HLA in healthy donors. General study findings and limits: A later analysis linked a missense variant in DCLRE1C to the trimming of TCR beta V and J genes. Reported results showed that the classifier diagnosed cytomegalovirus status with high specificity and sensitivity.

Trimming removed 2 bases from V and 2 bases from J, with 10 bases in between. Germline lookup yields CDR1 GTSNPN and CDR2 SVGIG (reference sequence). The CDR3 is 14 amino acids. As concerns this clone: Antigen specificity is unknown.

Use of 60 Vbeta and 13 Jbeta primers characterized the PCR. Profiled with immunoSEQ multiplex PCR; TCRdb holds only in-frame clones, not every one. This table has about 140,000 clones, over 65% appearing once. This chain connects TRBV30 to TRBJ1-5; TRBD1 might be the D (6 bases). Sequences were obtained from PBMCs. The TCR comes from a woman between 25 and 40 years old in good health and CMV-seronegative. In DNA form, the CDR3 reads TGTGCCTGGAGTTTTCGGACAGGCAATCAGCCCCAGCATTTT. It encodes CAWSFRTGNQPQHF.